The T cell receptor beta chain described here comes from a study of blood T cell repertoires in COVID-19. CDR3 length: 13 residues. Per germline, CDR1 SGHRS and CDR2 YFSETQ. V lost 3 bases and J 4 bases, leaving 10 bases between the germline ends. Generated by immunoSEQ multiplex PCR, the TCRdb table keeps only in-frame clones and is missing some. Among 190,000 or so clones listed, around nine tenths were seen once. J is TRBJ1-2 and V is TRBV5-1; D possibly corresponds to TRBD1 (6 bases). The sequence came from a young woman who had recovered from COVID-19. The sequenced sample consisted of peripheral blood. CDR3 in amino acids: CASSSTGPYGYTF. CDR3 sequence (DNA): TGCGCCAGCAGCTCGACAGGTCCCTATGGCTACACCTTC.